This TCR beta chain was captured in a study of blood T cell repertoires in COVID-19. Background on the study: Samples came from the United States, Italy and Spain, spanning acute and convalescent COVID-19. T cells, B-cell-depleted T cells, or PBMCs supplied cDNA or gDNA.

With 2 bases removed from V and 3 bases from J, the gap between germline ends came to 12 bases. The germline CDR1 and CDR2 sequences are SQVTM and ANQGSEA. The CDR3 is 14 amino acids. As originally analysed: Reference gene primer amplification gave estimated nucleated cell counts. Using immunoSEQ multiplex PCR, the repertoire was profiled, and TCRdb retains in-frame clones only, with some absent. D and trimming come from the DNA, and the V and J calls and clone size come from that table. Seen here are roughly 70,000 clones, approximately 90% observed once, and the top ten hold approximately 1.5%. The receptor's source is a human donor in a cohort sampled during active COVID-19. The source material was peripheral blood. The V call is TRBV29-1, the J call TRBJ2-3; possibly TRBD2 for D (5 bases). The DNA for the CDR3 is TGCAGCGTTGAATGGACCGGGGTTACAGATACGCAGTATTTT. Its protein is CSVEWTGVTDTQYF.